These 20 T cell receptor beta chains were all obtained from the same sample, sequenced in a study of graft-versus-host responses after intestinal transplantation. Sequenced by immunoSEQ multiplex PCR; TCRdb stores in-frame clones only, minus some. Among about 59,000 clones listed, 90% to 95% were seen once. The antigens for these receptors are not known. The source was unstimulated CD4+ T cells sorted from spleen or lymph node cells, collected before transplant. These receptors all stem from a human donor who was the organ donor for an intestinal transplant.

The chain couples TRBV4-3 to TRBJ2-2; 8 bases are shared with TRBD2. The CDR3 loop spans 18 amino acids. Germline V lookup: CDR1 LGHNA, CDR2 YSLEER. V shed 0 bases, J shed 3 bases, and the junction held 9 bases outside the gene matches. In DNA, the CDR3 is TGCGCCAGCAGCCAAGATTTTGCCGGACTAGCCGACACCGGGGAGCTGTTTTTT. Amino acid sequence: CASSQDFAGLADTGELFF.

The chain recombines TRBV10-3 with TRBJ2-1; TRBD1 is a possible D gene (5 bases). The CDR3 length is 11 residues. Germline loops: CDR1 ENHRY, CDR2 SYGVKD. Trimming took off 6 bases at V and 5 bases at J, with 5 bases between the two ends. The CDR3 DNA reads as TGTGCCATCAGGGACAACAATGAGCAGTTCTTC. This codes for CAIRDNNEQFF.

CDR3 DNA: TGTGCCAGCAGCTTGTTGAGGTTTACCGGGGAGCTGTTTTTT. Translating it yields CASSLLRFTGELFF. The chain links TRBV5-5 to TRBJ2-2; D is uncertain. Looked up from germline, CDR1 is SGHKS and CDR2 is YYEKEE (reference sequence). The V gene lost 1 base and the J gene lost 5 bases, with 9 bases spanning the gap. This CDR3 contains 14 residues.

The CDR3, as DNA: TGCGCCAGCCGCCTAAATCAGGCTGGAAACACCATATATTTT. Its protein is CASRLNQAGNTIYF. The gene calls are TRBV4-1 and TRBJ1-3; D unresolved. Trimming shortened V by 8 bases and J by 2 bases, and 13 bases separated the two germline ends. Germline CDR1 is MGHRA and CDR2 is YSYEKL. This CDR3 is 14 amino acids long.

V usage is TRBV5-4 and J usage is TRBJ2-5; 15 bases agree with TRBD2. Germline-derived CDR1 and CDR2 are SGHNT and YYREEE (reference sequence). The V segment lost 4 bases and the J segment 4 bases; nucleotides outside the gene matches: 2. The CDR3 has 15 amino acids. DNA for the CDR3: TGTGCCAGCAGCCGGACTAGCGGGGGGGCAGAGACCCAGTACTTC. Translation: CASSRTSGGAETQYF. Based on the CDR3 plus reference TRBV5-4 and TRBJ2-5, the full variable domain is ETGVTQSPTHLIKTRGQQVTLRCSSQSGHNTVSWYQQALGQGPQFIFQYYREEENGRGNFPPRFSGLQFPNYSSELNVNALELDDSALYLCASSRTSGGAETQYFGPGTRLLVL.

The rearrangement links TRBV9 to TRBJ1-4; D remains ambiguous. This CDR3 contains 18 residues. Germline assignment: CDR1 SGDLS and CDR2 YYNGEE. V lost 3 bases and J 4 bases, leaving 22 bases between the germline ends. CDR3 bases: TGTGCCAGCAGCGCTCGTGCCACCGCTCCAGGTATTAATGAAAAACTGTTTTTT. It yields the protein CASSARATAPGINEKLFF.

This chain uses TRBV7-2 with TRBJ1-2; 7 bases agree with TRBD1. This CDR3 is built from 13 residues. Germline trimming cut 5 bases from V and 6 bases from J; bases unmatched to any gene: 6. Germline V gene lookup returns CDR1 SGHTA and CDR2 FQGNSA. The CDR3 is CASSLDRVDGYTF. CDR3 nucleotides: TGTGCCAGCAGCCTAGACAGGGTCGATGGCTACACCTTC.

V and J are TRBV5-1 and TRBJ2-7; 9 bases are shared with TRBD1. V lost 7 bases to trimming and J lost 2 bases; unmatched junction nucleotides: 4. Germline lookup yields CDR1 SGHRS and CDR2 YFSETQ. The CDR3 runs to 13 residues. The CDR3 protein is CASGQGTTYEQYF. The CDR3 coding sequence is TGCGCCAGCGGACAGGGGACAACCTACGAGCAGTACTTC.

The chain links TRBV5-4 to TRBJ1-1, with 10 bases identical to TRBD1. This CDR3 is 15 amino acids long. Germline V lookup: CDR1 SGHNT, CDR2 YYREEE (reference sequence). Germline trimming cut 7 bases from V and 6 bases from J; bases unmatched to any gene: 12. The CDR3 DNA is TGTGCCAGCCAGCCGGGACAGGGGAAAAGGGCTGAAGCTTTCTTT. Amino acids: CASQPGQGKRAEAFF.

V usage is TRBV7-9 and J usage is TRBJ1-1, with D tentatively TRBD1 (6 bases). CDR1 and CDR2 (germline): SEHNR, FQNEAQ (reference sequence). The CDR3 sequence is 18 residues long. Trimming removed 2 bases from V and 3 bases from J, with 22 bases in between. The CDR3 region is CASSLQGSGGHGDTEAFF. The CDR3 DNA reads TGTGCCAGCAGCTTACAGGGCTCCGGGGGGCACGGGGACACTGAAGCTTTCTTT.

The rearrangement links TRBV5-4 to TRBJ2-7; 8 bases agree with TRBD2. V lost 2 bases, J lost 2 bases, and 6 bases stayed unmatched. The CDR3 totals 15 residues. In germline, CDR1 is SGHNT, CDR2 YYREEE (reference sequence). For the CDR3, the DNA is TGTGCCAGCAGCTTCTCGGGGGGGAAAGCCTACGAGCAGTACTTC. Protein product: CASSFSGGKAYEQYF.

Only one count was recorded for this clone. The chain carries TRBV11-2 and TRBJ2-7; no clear D gene. This CDR3 has 11 residues. Trimming took off 4 bases at V and 4 bases at J, with 5 bases between the two ends. The germline gives CDR1 SGHAT, CDR2 FQNNGV. CDR3 DNA: TGTGCCAGCAGCTCTTTGTACGAGCAGTACTTC. This encodes CASSSLYEQYF. Full variable domain (rest looked up from reference TRBV11-2 and TRBJ2-7): EAGVAQSPRYKIIEKRQSVAFWCNPISGHATLYWYQQILGQGPKLLIQFQNNGVVDDSQLPKDRFSAERLKGVDSTLKIQPAKLEDSAVYLCASSSLYEQYFGPGTRLTVT.

The rearrangement links TRBV2 to TRBJ2-3, with 8 bases that match TRBD2. Trimming at V came to 9 bases and at J to 2 bases, leaving 7 bases not matched to a gene. The CDR3 covers 14 residues. The V gene's germline CDR1 is SNHLY and CDR2 FYNNEI. The CDR3: CASSGVYDTDTQYF. CDR3 DNA sequence: TGTGCCAGTAGCGGGGTCTATGACACAGATACGCAGTATTTT.

This rearrangement joins TRBV6-9 to TRBJ2-7; 7 bases match TRBD1. The CDR3 consists of 13 residues. The V gene's germline CDR1 is MNHGY and CDR2 SVAAGI. The V gene end was trimmed by 6 bases and the J gene end by 2 bases; junction bases not matched to a gene: 4. In nucleotides, the CDR3 is TGTGCCAGCAGAACAGGGGACGCCTACGAGCAGTACTTC. Amino acids: CASRTGDAYEQYF.

This clone has just a few counts. The V and J genes are TRBV5-1 and TRBJ2-2; D gene uncertain. Trimming left V 2 bases short and J 5 bases short, with 7 bases between. CDR3 length equals 13 residues. From germline, CDR1 is SGHRS and CDR2 YFSETQ. The CDR3 sequence is CASSFKGTGELFF. CDR3 DNA sequence: TGCGCCAGCAGCTTTAAGGGTACCGGGGAGCTGTTTTTT.

The CDR3 DNA reads TGTGCCAGCAGCAGACAGGGTACCGCTGGAAACACCATATATTTT. Protein product: CASSRQGTAGNTIYF. The chain links TRBV5-6 to TRBJ1-3, with TRBD1 identical over 7 bases. V dropped 4 bases and J dropped 2; count of bases not matched to a gene: 6. The germline gives CDR1 SGHDT, CDR2 YYEEEE. The CDR3 consists of 15 residues.

The V and J genes are TRBV5-8 and TRBJ2-4; TRBD2 agrees at 8 bases. Germline CDR1 is SGHTS and CDR2 is YDEGEE. V lost 1 base to trimming and J lost 1 base; unmatched junction nucleotides: 1. The length of the CDR3 is 15 residues. The CDR3 spells CASSLRLAAKNIQYF. CDR3 sequence (DNA): TGTGCCAGCAGCTTGCGACTAGCGGCCAAAAACATTCAGTACTTC.

The rearrangement joins TRBV5-1 to TRBJ1-1, with no clear D. The CDR3 runs 14 residues. The germline V and J ends were trimmed by 3 bases and 1 base, with 10 bases remaining between them. CDR1 and CDR2 (germline): SGHRS, YFSETQ. The CDR3 coding sequence is TGCGCCAGCAGCTCACACCGCCAGAACACTGAAGCTTTCTTT. Its protein product is CASSSHRQNTEAFF.

This chain joins TRBV4-3 and TRBJ1-1; 12 positions agree with TRBD1. The CDR3 extends over 19 amino acids. In germline, CDR1 is LGHNA, CDR2 YSLEER. V shed 3 bases, J shed 0 bases, and the junction held 11 bases outside the gene matches. CDR3 in amino acids: CASSQGDRGRVGLNTEAFF. In nucleotides, the CDR3 is TGCGCCAGCAGCCAGGGGGACAGGGGGCGGGTGGGCCTGAACACTGAAGCTTTCTTT.

The rearrangement links TRBV27 to TRBJ1-5, with a weak D call TRBD1 (6 bases). V was cut by 3 bases and J by 4 bases, with 7 bases left in between. The germline V gene encodes CDR1 MNHEY and CDR2 SMNVEV (reference sequence). The CDR3 is made up of 13 amino acids. Here the CDR3 DNA reads TGTGCCAGCAGTTTTAGGGGGAATCAGCCCCAGCATTTT. Translation gives CASSFRGNQPQHF.